Each of the 28 T cell receptor beta chains below was sequenced from the same sample in a study of T cells in Graves' hyperthyroidism and ophthalmopathy. The source material, RNA transcripts, was used to amplify TCR beta CDR3 regions. Using the HTBI primer set, a first-round RT-PCR was run on the TCR CDR3. TCRdb re-called the multiplex PCR reads through MiXCR, storing one row per CDR3 protein. The sample holds just over 550,000 distinct CDR3 sequences, around 46% seen once. Sample: peripheral blood or thyroid tissue (not recorded which). The receptor source for this set is a young woman with Graves' hyperthyroidism.

The chain employs TRBV2 and TRBJ1-2, with D possibly being TRBD1 (5 bases). Trimming left V 5 bases short and J 8 bases short, with 9 bases between. Germline CDR1 reads SNHLY; CDR2 reads FYNNEI. The CDR3 runs to 11 residues. The CDR3 coding sequence is TGTGCCAGCAGTAACCCAGGGGGCTACACCTTC. This gives the protein CASSNPGGYTF.

The rearrangement joins TRBV19 to TRBJ1-5; D not resolved. From germline, CDR1 is LNHDA and CDR2 SQIVND (reference sequence). The V gene lost 6 bases and the J gene lost 14 bases, with 11 bases spanning the gap. This CDR3 has 10 amino acids. DNA of the CDR3: TGTGCCAGTAGCGATCCTTACGAGCATTTT. Translated, it gives CASSDPYEHF.

Regarding this clonotype: One end of the junction fails to match germline, which may point to a read error. This chain joins TRBV10-3 and TRBJ2-7; D is perhaps TRBD1 (6 bases). The CDR3 totals 14 residues. Germline values: CDR1 ENHRY, CDR2 SYGVKD. CDR3 sequence (DNA): TGTGCCAGCAGTCCGGAAAGGGGGTCTCGCGAGCAGTACTTC. This translates into CASSPERGSREQYF.

Note on this clonotype: An end of the junction does not agree with germline; a read error may underlie this. The chain employs TRBV7-6 and TRBJ2-7, with TRBD1 as a possible D gene (5 bases). Germline loops: CDR1 SGHVS, CDR2 FNYEAQ. The CDR3 sequence is 15 residues long. The CDR3 reads CASSLSIDSSYEQHF. The CDR3 DNA follows: TGTGCCAGCAGTTTATCGATCGACAGCTCCTACGAGCAGCACTTC.

The genes are TRBV10-3 and TRBJ1-1, with D uncertain. Germline loops: CDR1 ENHRY, CDR2 SYGVKD. V gave up 10 bases and J gave up 3 bases, with 12 bases separating them. There are 12 residues in the CDR3. The CDR3 nucleotides are TGTGCCAGCGGAGGACGGGACACTGAAGCTTTCTTT. Its translation: CASGGRDTEAFF.

The chain carries TRBV29-1 and TRBJ2-5, with 9 bases matching TRBD1. With 6 bases clipped from V and 4 bases from J, the junction kept 15 bases outside the gene matches. Germline V gene sequence: CDR1 SQVTM, CDR2 ANQGSEA. The CDR3 sequence is 16 residues long. The CDR3 sequence is CSVSSGTGSVGETQYF. The CDR3 nucleotides are TGCAGCGTGTCCTCCGGGACAGGGAGCGTAGGAGAGACCCAGTACTTC.

In this sample, this clonotype turned up a few times. The chain combines TRBV7-9 with TRBJ2-5; no reliable D call. Germline values: CDR1 SEHNR, CDR2 FQNEAQ (reference sequence). The CDR3 is 15 residues long. Trimming took off 5 bases at V and 3 bases at J, with 16 bases between the two ends. The CDR3 DNA reads TGTGCCAGCAGCCCCCCGGTGGCTGGGGAAGAGACCCAGTACTTC. It is translated as CASSPPVAGEETQYF. The full variable domain, with the rest looked up from reference TRBV7-9 and TRBJ2-5, is DTGVSQNPRHKITKRGQNVTFRCDPISEHNRLYWYRQTLGQGPEFLTYFQNEAQLEKSRLLSDRFSAERPKGSFSTLEIQRTEQGDSAMYLCASSPPVAGEETQYFGPGTRLLVL.

This clonotype showed up just a few times. This chain joins TRBV19 and TRBJ2-7; maybe TRBD1 (6 bases). Germline assignment: CDR1 LNHDA and CDR2 SQIVND (reference sequence). CDR3 size: 16 residues. V was trimmed by 1 base and J by 0 bases, leaving 13 bases between them. The DNA of the CDR3 is TGTGCCAGTAGTATAGTAGTCAGGGGCCTCTCCTACGAGCAGTACTTC. It encodes CASSIVVRGLSYEQYF. Full variable domain (missing parts from reference TRBV19 and TRBJ2-7): DGGITQSPKYLFRKEGQNVTLSCEQNLNHDAMYWYRQDPGQGLRLIYYSQIVNDFQKGDIAEGYSVSREKKESFPLTVTSAQKNPTAFYLCASSIVVRGLSYEQYFGPGTRLTVT.

The V call is TRBV10-3, the J call TRBJ1-5; D perhaps matches TRBD1 (5 bases). The germline CDR1 and CDR2 sequences are ENHRY and SYGVKD. The CDR3 runs to 10 residues. As DNA, the CDR3 is TGTAGGGGAAGGAATCAGCCCCAGCATTTT. It codes for CRGRNQPQHF.

About this clonotype: This may be a read error: a much more frequent sequence differs by one nucleotide. J is TRBJ1-5 and V is TRBV2; a possible D gene is TRBD1 (6 bases). Germline values: CDR1 SNHLY, CDR2 FYNNEI. The ends were cut back, 6 bases at V and 2 bases at J, with 11 bases in the middle. CDR3 length: 14 amino acids. The CDR3 DNA reads as TGTGCCAGCAGGGGACATTATGGCAATCAGCCCCAGCATTTT. Encoded protein: CASRGHYGNQPQHF. The complete variable domain, with remaining parts taken from reference TRBV2 and TRBJ1-5, reads EPEVTQTPSHQVTQMGQEVILRCVPISNHLYFYWYRQILGQKVEFLVSFYNNEISEKSEIFDDQFSVERPDGSNFTLKIRSTKLEDSAMYFCASRGHYGNQPQHFGDGTRLSIL.

The genes are TRBV2 and TRBJ1-1; D is perhaps TRBD1 (6 bases). Between the trimmed V and J ends, which lost 8 bases and 3 bases, there was a span of 13 bases. The germline gives CDR1 SNHLY, CDR2 FYNNEI. The CDR3 spans 13 residues. The CDR3 region is CASQDAGDTEAFF. CDR3 in DNA: TGTGCCAGCCAAGACGCAGGGGACACTGAAGCTTTCTTT.

This clonotype was detected a few times. This chain uses TRBV20-1 with TRBJ2-5; D gene unclear. This CDR3 is built from 14 residues. CDR1 and CDR2 from the germline V gene are DFQATT and SNEGSKA (reference sequence). Trimming took off 0 bases at V and 2 bases at J, with 10 bases between the two ends. CDR3 coding DNA: TGCAGTGCTAGAGATCAGTACGGGCAAGAGACCCAGTACTTC. Protein product: CSARDQYGQETQYF.

The V call is TRBV7-2, the J call TRBJ1-6; 10 nucleotides line up with TRBD1. Germline CDR1 SGHTA, CDR2 FQGNSA. The trim removed 8 bases at V and 8 bases at J, leaving 6 bases unmatched. The CDR3 length is 14 residues. CDR3 sequence reads: CASSTGTGDSPLHF. The CDR3 region has the DNA TGTGCCAGCTCAACCGGGACAGGGGATTCACCCCTCCACTTT.

This clonotype has more than one count but fewer than ten. The chain has TRBV7-8 and TRBJ2-5; D is unresolved. The CDR3 extends over 15 amino acids. The V gene lost 1 base and the J gene lost 1 base, with 10 bases spanning the gap. Germline lookup yields CDR1 SGHVS and CDR2 FQNEAQ. CDR3 region: CASSLVGSVQETQYF. CDR3 in DNA: TGTGCCAGCAGCTTAGTTGGTTCGGTCCAAGAGACCCAGTACTTC.

On this clonotype itself: A clone one base away is much larger, so this may be a read error. The rearrangement uses TRBV2 and TRBJ1-1; D possibly corresponds to TRBD1 (5 bases). Trimming shortened V by 0 bases and J by 1 base, and 9 bases separated the two germline ends. Looked up from germline, CDR1 is SNHLY and CDR2 is FYNNEI. The CDR3 extends over 15 amino acids. The CDR3 protein is CASSEARQPNTEAFF. Here the CDR3 DNA reads TGTGCCAGCAGTGAAGCGAGACAGCCGAACACTGAAGCTTTCTTT.

The chain couples TRBV7-9 to TRBJ2-5; TRBD1 is a possible D gene (5 bases). Trimming took 5 bases from V and 3 from J, leaving 16 bases between them. The length of the CDR3 is 15 residues. Per the germline V gene, CDR1 is SEHNR and CDR2 is FQNEAQ (reference sequence). CDR3 nucleotide sequence: TGTGCCAGCAGCCCCTCCAGGGCAGGGAAAGAGACCCAGTACTTC. Translating it yields CASSPSRAGKETQYF.

This chain connects TRBV6-1 to TRBJ1-2; the match to TRBD1 covers 7 bases. This CDR3 contains 14 residues. The J segment lost 4 bases and the V segment lost 5 bases, leaving 7 bases of the junction unmatched. Looked up from germline, CDR1 is MNHNS and CDR2 is SASEGT. Written as DNA, the CDR3 is TGTGCCAGCAGTAAGGGACAGCAACTCTATGGCTACACCTTC. Translating gives CASSKGQQLYGYTF.

This clonotype was recorded at least ten times. V gene TRBV15 combines with J gene TRBJ1-4, with unresolved D. The CDR3 runs to 16 residues. Trimming cost V 2 bases and J 10 bases, with 20 bases left between them. CDR1 is LNHNV, CDR2 YYDKDF, per germline (reference sequence). This CDR3 is CATSRPIAADLGKLFF. DNA for the CDR3: TGTGCCACCAGCAGACCTATAGCAGCCGATTTGGGAAAACTGTTTTTT.

This clonotype was seen many times. The rearrangement uses TRBV15 and TRBJ1-1; D might be TRBD1 (5 bases). This CDR3 spans 12 amino acids. V lost 8 bases and J 1 base, leaving 8 bases between the germline ends. CDR1 is LNHNV and CDR2 is YYDKDF in the germline V gene (reference sequence). CDR3 protein: CATGTKNTEAFF. CDR3 nucleotides: TGTGCCACCGGGACTAAGAACACTGAAGCTTTCTTT. The full variable domain, its missing parts supplied by reference TRBV15 and TRBJ1-1, is DAMVIQNPRYQVTQFGKPVTLSCSQTLNHNVMYWYQQKSSQAPKLLFHYYDKDFNNEADTPDNFQSRRPNTSFCFLDIRSPGLGDTAMYLCATGTKNTEAFFGQGTRLTVV.

There are a few counts of this clonotype. V usage is TRBV20-1 and J usage is TRBJ1-3; D gene unclear. V lost 0 bases and J lost 5, with 14 bases in between. The CDR3 length is 15 residues. Germline V lookup: CDR1 DFQATT, CDR2 SNEGSKA (reference sequence). The CDR3 loop reads CSARDPQPARNTIYF. In nucleotides, the CDR3 is TGCAGTGCTAGAGATCCGCAGCCTGCCAGAAACACCATATATTTT.

The V call is TRBV25-1, the J call TRBJ1-2; D call uncertain. V was cut by 6 bases and J by 4 bases, with 24 bases left in between. In germline, CDR1 is MGHDK, CDR2 SYGVNS. This CDR3 region has 17 residues. This CDR3 is CASSQVLGQLTGYGYTF. The CDR3 coding sequence is TGTGCCAGCAGCCAAGTTTTAGGGCAGCTCACTGGCTATGGCTACACCTTC.

This clonotype was recorded at least ten times. The chain is built from TRBV7-9 and TRBJ1-4, with TRBD1 identical over 7 bases. The germline V gene has CDR1 SEHNR and CDR2 FQNEAQ (reference sequence). V dropped 6 bases and J dropped 6; count of bases not matched to a gene: 7. This CDR3 comprises 14 residues. The CDR3 sequence: CASSLGTADEKLFF. CDR3 sequence (DNA): TGTGCCAGCAGTCTCGGGACAGCGGATGAAAAACTGTTTTTT.

The chain is built from TRBV25-1 and TRBJ2-7; the D gene is possibly TRBD1 (7 bases). CDR1 MGHDK and CDR2 SYGVNS come from the germline V gene. The V end was cut by 6 bases, the J end by 0 bases, with 18 bases between. CDR3 size: 16 residues. As DNA, the CDR3 is TGTGCCAGCAGCTTCGCGGGACAGCCGAGCTCCTACGAGCAGTACTTC. Its protein is CASSFAGQPSSYEQYF.

In this sample, this clonotype turned up a few times. The chain links TRBV20-1 to TRBJ1-2; D remains ambiguous. The germline gives CDR1 DFQATT, CDR2 SNEGSKA (reference sequence). The CDR3 runs to 12 residues. Trimming shortened V by 4 bases and J by 5 bases, and 11 bases separated the two germline ends. As DNA, the CDR3 is TGCAGTGCTACGACTGACGGATATGGCTACACCTTC. Translation gives CSATTDGYGYTF.

As to this clonotype: This may be a read error: a much more frequent sequence differs by one nucleotide. The J gene is TRBJ1-5, the V gene TRBV2, with D perhaps TRBD1 (5 bases). The CDR3 length is 15 residues. Germline V gene sequence: CDR1 SNHLY, CDR2 FYNNEI. V was trimmed by 9 bases and J by 0 bases, leaving 15 bases between them. CDR3 amino acids: CASSRQSGSNQPQHF. The CDR3 region has the DNA TGTGCCAGTAGTAGACAGTCCGGTAGCAATCAGCCCCAGCATTTT. The full variable domain, completed using reference TRBV2 and TRBJ1-5, is EPEVTQTPSHQVTQMGQEVILRCVPISNHLYFYWYRQILGQKVEFLVSFYNNEISEKSEIFDDQFSVERPDGSNFTLKIRSTKLEDSAMYFCASSRQSGSNQPQHFGDGTRLSIL.

In the case of this clonotype: One junction end disagrees with the germline gene, perhaps due to a read error. The V and J genes are TRBV2 and TRBJ1-5, with D hard to call. Germline V gives CDR1 SNHLY, CDR2 FYNNEI. This CDR3 is built from 15 residues. The CDR3, as DNA: TGTGCCACCAGTGATACCCCCCGAGCGGGACAGCCCCAGCATTTT. This codes for CATSDTPRAGQPQHF.

This clonotype showed up just a few times. The gene calls are TRBV20-1 and TRBJ2-7, with D possibly being TRBD2 (6 bases). Germline V gives CDR1 DFQATT, CDR2 SNEGSKA (reference sequence). The CDR3 length is 15 residues. V dropped 3 bases and J dropped 2 bases, with 17 bases sitting between them. CDR3 loop: CSASGASVAAYEQYF. In DNA form, the CDR3 reads TGCAGTGCTAGTGGGGCTAGCGTCGCCGCCTACGAGCAGTACTTC.

This clonotype was observed a handful of times. The chain joins TRBV10-3 to TRBJ2-3, with 9 bases lining up with TRBD2. V shed 8 bases and J 10 bases; nucleotides not matched to a gene: 4. CDR3 size: 11 residues. CDR1 and CDR2 from the germline V gene are ENHRY and SYGVKD. CDR3 sequence reads: CAIGREGAQYF. In DNA form, the CDR3 reads TGTGCCATCGGGCGGGAGGGTGCGCAGTATTTT.